Following are 17 T cell receptor beta chains from one sample sequenced in a study of blood T cell repertoires in COVID-19. Assay used: immunoSEQ multiplex PCR; TCRdb lists only in-frame clones, some missing. This sample has about 39,000 clones, with roughly 94% found just once. The specimen was peripheral blood. These receptors all stem from a human donor with active COVID-19. The donor label of this sample is uncertain.

V and J are TRBV10-3 and TRBJ2-5; 14 bases match TRBD2. There are 15 residues in the CDR3. CDR1 and CDR2 from the germline V gene are ENHRY and SYGVKD. V shed 2 bases, J shed 4 bases, and the junction held 0 bases outside the gene matches. CDR3 coding DNA: TGTGCCATCAGTGAGGGACTAGCGGGGGGAGAGACCCAGTACTTC. Translated, it gives CAISEGLAGGETQYF.

J is TRBJ1-5 and V is TRBV7-2, with 10 bases that match TRBD1. Germline CDR1 and CDR2: SGHTA and FQGNSA. J lost 11 bases, V lost 5 bases, and 9 bases had no gene match. The CDR3 is made up of 14 amino acids. As DNA, the CDR3 is TGTGCCAGCAGCCCCCGGACAGGGGGTGGTGCCCAGCATTTT. This codes for CASSPRTGGGAQHF.

The chain's CDR3 is CASSEAGGGGNQPQHF. The DNA of the CDR3 is TGTGCCAGCAGTGAGGCAGGGGGCGGAGGCAATCAGCCCCAGCATTTT. The chain recombines TRBV6-1 with TRBJ1-5; 8 bases match TRBD1. Germline CDR1 reads MNHNS; CDR2 reads SASEGT. V trimming: 3 bases; J trimming: 2 bases; junction bases outside the gene matches: 6. This CDR3 is built from 16 residues.

Remarks on this clone: The same CDR3 is also encoded by other DNA sequences in this sample. J is TRBJ2-7 and V is TRBV5-1, with D maybe TRBD1 (5 bases). Trimming stripped 0 bases from V and 0 bases from J, with 10 bases between. The CDR3 length is 15 residues. Germline values: CDR1 SGHRS, CDR2 YFSETQ. The chain's CDR3 is CASSLGQGSSYEQYF. The CDR3 region has the DNA TGCGCCAGCAGCTTGGGGCAGGGTAGCTCCTACGAGCAGTACTTC.

This chain connects TRBV19 to TRBJ2-7; 9 positions agree with TRBD2. V lost 5 bases, J lost 6 bases, and 8 bases stayed unmatched. The CDR3 is 14 residues long. Germline lookup yields CDR1 LNHDA and CDR2 SQIVND (reference sequence). This CDR3 is CASSLAGAWGEQYF. CDR3 nucleotides: TGTGCCAGTAGTTTAGCGGGAGCTTGGGGCGAGCAGTACTTC. The full variable domain, with the rest looked up from reference TRBV19 and TRBJ2-7, is DGGITQSPKYLFRKEGQNVTLSCEQNLNHDAMYWYRQDPGQGLRLIYYSQIVNDFQKGDIAEGYSVSREKKESFPLTVTSAQKNPTAFYLCASSLAGAWGEQYFGPGTRLTVT.

The chain recombines TRBV2 with TRBJ2-1; 12 bases map to TRBD2. V dropped 5 bases and J dropped 6; count of bases not matched to a gene: 5. Germline lookup yields CDR1 SNHLY and CDR2 FYNNEI. The CDR3 has 15 residues. The CDR3 region is CASSLAGGFRNEQFF. CDR3 coding DNA: TGTGCCAGCAGTCTAGCGGGGGGGTTTCGCAATGAGCAGTTCTTC.

V and J are TRBV7-2 and TRBJ2-7; 7 bases map to TRBD1. Germline V gene lookup returns CDR1 SGHTA and CDR2 FQGNSA. V shed 1 base, J shed 10 bases, and the junction held 4 bases outside the gene matches. CDR3 length: 12 residues. The CDR3 bases are TGTGCCAGCAGCTTAGGGACAGGTCTACAGTACTTC. Protein sequence: CASSLGTGLQYF.

J is TRBJ2-7 and V is TRBV5-1, with TRBD1 identical over 8 bases. CDR3 size: 14 residues. CDR1 and CDR2 from the germline V gene are SGHRS and YFSETQ. Trimming cost V 3 bases and J 1 base; bases outside gene matches: 3. The CDR3 protein is CASSSGQASYEQYF. The CDR3 DNA follows: TGCGCCAGCAGCTCGGGACAGGCGTCCTACGAGCAGTACTTC.

The chain recombines TRBV6-6 with TRBJ1-4; 8 bases fit TRBD1. CDR1 and CDR2 from the germline V gene are MNHNY and SVGAGI (reference sequence). The CDR3 is 14 amino acids. V lost 5 bases and J lost 8; bases outside the gene matches: 7. The CDR3 loop reads CASSLDRGLEKLFF. The CDR3 nucleotides read TGTGCCAGCAGTCTCGACAGGGGTTTAGAAAAACTGTTTTTT.

This clone was seen just once. CDR3 sequence: CASSDRGTGPDTQYF. In nucleotides, the CDR3 is TGTGCCAGCAGTGATAGAGGGACAGGCCCAGATACGCAGTATTTT. The rearrangement joins TRBV2 to TRBJ2-3; 8 bases are shared with TRBD1. Germline values: CDR1 SNHLY, CDR2 FYNNEI. The V and J ends lost 3 bases and 4 bases, in that order; junction bases with no gene match: 6. This CDR3 region has 15 residues.

This clone was counted a single time. V and J are TRBV27 and TRBJ2-1, with a possible D match to TRBD2 (6 bases). Trimming took off 7 bases at V and 0 bases at J, with 19 bases between the two ends. The CDR3 has 17 amino acids. Looked up from germline, CDR1 is MNHEY and CDR2 is SMNVEV (reference sequence). Here the CDR3 reads CASTRKGTLLSYNEQFF. The CDR3 nucleotides are TGTGCCAGCACAAGAAAGGGGACTCTACTCTCCTACAATGAGCAGTTCTTC.

This chain links TRBV9 with TRBJ2-5; maybe TRBD1 (6 bases). This CDR3 region has 13 residues. The germline V gene has CDR1 SGDLS and CDR2 YYNGEE. V was shortened by 2 bases and J by 4 bases, with 9 bases between the two germline ends. Here the CDR3 DNA reads TGTGCCAGCAGCGTCACAGGGCCAGAGACCCAGTACTTC. The encoded protein is CASSVTGPETQYF.

V and J are TRBV19 and TRBJ1-6, with a possible D match to TRBD1 (5 bases). Looked up from germline, CDR1 is LNHDA and CDR2 is SQIVND (reference sequence). The V gene lost 8 bases and the J gene lost 12 bases, with 11 bases spanning the gap. The CDR3 covers 11 residues. In nucleotides, the CDR3 is TGTGCCAGTGAAGCGGGGGGACCCCTCCACTTT. Protein: CASEAGGPLHF.

The rearrangement links TRBV6-5 to TRBJ2-7; 11 bases match TRBD1. J gave up 12 bases and V 6 bases, and 10 bases lay outside the gene matches. This CDR3 region has 13 residues. The germline gives CDR1 MNHEY, CDR2 SVGAGI. For the CDR3, the DNA is TGTGCCAGCAGAGACGGGACAGGGGGTATATTGTACTTC. Amino acids: CASRDGTGGILYF.

The chain uses TRBV28 and TRBJ2-1, with 7 bases aligning to TRBD1. The V and J ends lost 8 bases and 5 bases, in that order; junction bases with no gene match: 9. This CDR3 is built from 14 residues. Germline CDR1 is MDHEN and CDR2 is SYDVKM. CDR3 loop: CASFETGKNNEQFF. The CDR3 nucleotides are TGTGCCAGCTTTGAGACAGGGAAGAACAATGAGCAGTTCTTC.

The V gene is TRBV5-1, the J gene TRBJ2-1; 7 positions match TRBD1. The CDR3 is 15 amino acids. Per the germline V gene, CDR1 is SGHRS and CDR2 is YFSETQ. Trimming cost V 0 bases and J 9 bases; bases outside gene matches: 9. DNA for the CDR3: TGCGCCAGCAGCTTGGCGGGGACAGACCCCGTTGAGCAGTTCTTC. It is translated as CASSLAGTDPVEQFF.

The chain carries TRBV14 and TRBJ2-5; 8 bases are a match to TRBD1. Germline CDR1 reads SGHDN; CDR2 reads FVKESK. The CDR3 covers 17 residues. Trimming took 2 bases from V and 7 from J; bases not matched to a gene: 15. The CDR3 reads CASSQSFRGLEGWTQYF. In DNA, the CDR3 is TGTGCCAGCAGCCAATCCTTCAGGGGGCTAGAGGGGTGGACCCAGTACTTC.